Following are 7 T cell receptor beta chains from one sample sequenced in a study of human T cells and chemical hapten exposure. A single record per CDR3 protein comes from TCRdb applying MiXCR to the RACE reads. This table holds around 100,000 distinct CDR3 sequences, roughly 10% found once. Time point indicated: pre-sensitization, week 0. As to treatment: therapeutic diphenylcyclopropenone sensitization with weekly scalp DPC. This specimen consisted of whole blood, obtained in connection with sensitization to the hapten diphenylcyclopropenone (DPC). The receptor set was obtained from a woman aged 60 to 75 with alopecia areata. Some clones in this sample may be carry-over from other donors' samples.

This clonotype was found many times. This chain's CDR3 is CASSPPEGNNEQFF. In DNA form, the CDR3 reads TGTGCCAGCTCACCACCCGAGGGGAACAATGAGCAGTTCTTC. The V call is TRBV18, the J call TRBJ2-1, with D perhaps matching TRBD1 or TRBD2 (5 bases each). V shed 0 bases and J shed 5 bases, with 8 bases lying between them. The CDR3 is made up of 14 amino acids. Per germline, CDR1 KGHSH and CDR2 LQKENI.

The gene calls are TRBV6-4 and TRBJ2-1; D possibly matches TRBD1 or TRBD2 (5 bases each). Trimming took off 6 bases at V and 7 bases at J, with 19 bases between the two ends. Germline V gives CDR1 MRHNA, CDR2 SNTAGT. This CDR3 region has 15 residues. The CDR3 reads CASSERDGDVNEQFF. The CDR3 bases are TGTGCCAGCAGCGAACGGGACGGGGACGTTAATGAGCAGTTCTTC.

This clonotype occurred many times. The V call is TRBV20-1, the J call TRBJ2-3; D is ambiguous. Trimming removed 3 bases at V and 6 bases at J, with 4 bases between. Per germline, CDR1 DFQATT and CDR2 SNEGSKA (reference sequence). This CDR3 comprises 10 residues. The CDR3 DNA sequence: TGCAGTGCTAGCTTCGATACGCAGTATTTT. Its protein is CSASFDTQYF.

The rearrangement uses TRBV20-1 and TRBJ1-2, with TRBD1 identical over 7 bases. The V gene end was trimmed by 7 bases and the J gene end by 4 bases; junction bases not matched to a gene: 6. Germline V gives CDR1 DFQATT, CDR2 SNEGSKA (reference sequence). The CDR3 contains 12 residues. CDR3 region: CSVSGTAYGYTF. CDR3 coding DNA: TGCAGTGTCTCTGGGACAGCCTATGGCTACACCTTC.

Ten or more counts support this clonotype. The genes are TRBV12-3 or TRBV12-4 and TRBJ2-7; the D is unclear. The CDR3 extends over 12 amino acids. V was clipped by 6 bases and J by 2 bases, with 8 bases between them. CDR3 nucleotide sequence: TGTGCCAGCAGCCCCGGCCCCTACGAGCAGTACTTC. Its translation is CASSPGPYEQYF.

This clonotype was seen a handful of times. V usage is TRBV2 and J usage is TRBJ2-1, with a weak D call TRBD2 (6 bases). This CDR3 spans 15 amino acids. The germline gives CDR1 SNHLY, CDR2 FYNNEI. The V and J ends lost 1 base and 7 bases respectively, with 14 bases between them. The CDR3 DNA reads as TGTGCCAGCAGTGAAGAAATTATGGGGGGAAATGAGCAGTTCTTC. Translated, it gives CASSEEIMGGNEQFF.

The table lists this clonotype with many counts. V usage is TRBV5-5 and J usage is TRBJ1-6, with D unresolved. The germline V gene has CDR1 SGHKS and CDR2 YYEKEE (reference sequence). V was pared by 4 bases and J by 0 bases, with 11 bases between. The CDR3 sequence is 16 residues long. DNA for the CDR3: TGTGCCAGCAGCGTGGATGAGAGCTCCTATAATTCACCCCTCCACTTT. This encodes CASSVDESSYNSPLHF.